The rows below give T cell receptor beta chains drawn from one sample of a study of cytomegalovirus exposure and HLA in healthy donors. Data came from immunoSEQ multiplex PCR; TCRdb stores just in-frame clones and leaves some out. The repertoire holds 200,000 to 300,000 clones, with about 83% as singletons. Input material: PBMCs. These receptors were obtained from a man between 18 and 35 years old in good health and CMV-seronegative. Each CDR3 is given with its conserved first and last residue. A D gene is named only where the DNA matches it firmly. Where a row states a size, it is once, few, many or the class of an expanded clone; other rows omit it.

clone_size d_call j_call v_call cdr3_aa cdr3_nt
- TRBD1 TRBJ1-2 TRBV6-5 CASSSQGRNGYTF TGTGCCAGCAGTTCACAGGGGAGGAATGGCTACACCTTC
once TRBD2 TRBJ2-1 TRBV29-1 CSVAGTSFDEQFF TGCAGCGTTGCGGGGACTAGTTTTGATGAGCAGTTCTTC
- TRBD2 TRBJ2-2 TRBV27 CASSVLAGNTGELFF TGTGCCAGCAGTGTTCTAGCGGGGAACACCGGGGAGCTGTTTTTT
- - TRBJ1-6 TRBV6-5 CASNKGSHSPLHF TGTGCCAGCAACAAGGGGTCTCATTCACCCCTCCACTTT
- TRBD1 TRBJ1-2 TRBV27 CASSETFTGGSYGYTF TGTGCCAGCAGTGAAACTTTTACAGGGGGCAGCTATGGCTACACCTTC
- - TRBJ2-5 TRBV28 CASSSQKPGITETQYF TGTGCCAGCAGTTCGCAGAAACCAGGGATTACGGAGACCCAGTACTTC
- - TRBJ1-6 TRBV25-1 CASSESLGDNSPLHF TGTGCCAGCAGTGAATCCCTCGGGGATAATTCACCCCTCCACTTT
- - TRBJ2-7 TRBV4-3 CASSQDTGEINEQYF TGCGCCAGCAGCCAAGATACGGGGGAAATCAACGAGCAGTACTTC
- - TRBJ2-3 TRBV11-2 CASSPREGTDTQYF TGTGCCAGCAGCCCTAGGGAGGGCACAGATACGCAGTATTTT
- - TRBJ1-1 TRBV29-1 CSVEGGPTAFF TGCAGCGTTGAGGGGGGGCCCACGGCTTTCTTT
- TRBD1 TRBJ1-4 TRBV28 CASTTGTGGVKLFF TGTGCCAGCACAACCGGGACAGGTGGGGTAAAACTGTTTTTT
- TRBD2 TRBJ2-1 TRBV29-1 CSAISGGLQRGSNEQFF TGCAGCGCCATTTCGGGGGGGCTCCAGCGTGGTTCCAATGAGCAGTTCTTC
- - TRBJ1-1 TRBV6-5 CASSYPRGAEAFF TGTGCCAGCAGTTACCCCAGGGGCGCTGAAGCTTTCTTT
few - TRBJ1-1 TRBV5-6 CASRGADTEAFF TGTGCCAGCAGGGGGGCGGACACTGAAGCTTTCTTT
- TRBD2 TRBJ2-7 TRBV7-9 CASSPGPGLAVSSYEQYF TGTGCCAGCAGCCCAGGGCCGGGACTAGCGGTGAGCTCCTACGAGCAGTACTTC
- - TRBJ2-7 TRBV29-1 CSVDDGERDYEQYF TGCAGCGTTGACGACGGAGAGAGGGACTACGAGCAGTACTTC
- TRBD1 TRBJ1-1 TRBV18 CASSPGDRKAFF TGTGCCAGCTCACCAGGGGACAGGAAAGCTTTCTTT
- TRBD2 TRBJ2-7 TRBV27 CASSLKGTSGSYEQYF TGTGCCAGCAGTTTAAAAGGGACTAGCGGGAGCTACGAGCAGTACTTC
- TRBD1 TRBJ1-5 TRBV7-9 CASSGDRGSNQPQHF TGTGCCAGCAGCGGGGACAGGGGAAGCAATCAGCCCCAGCATTTT
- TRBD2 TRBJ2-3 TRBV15 CATSRDASGITDTQYF TGTGCCACCAGCCGCGACGCTAGCGGGATCACAGATACGCAGTATTTT
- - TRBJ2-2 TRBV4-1 CASSRNTANTGELFF TGCGCCAGCAGCCGGAATACAGCGAACACCGGGGAGCTGTTTTTT
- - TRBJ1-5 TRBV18 CASSSRQDNQPQHF TGTGCCAGCTCATCTAGACAGGACAATCAGCCCCAGCATTTT
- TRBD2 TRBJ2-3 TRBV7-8 CASSLDGRLAGVADTQYF TGTGCCAGCAGCTTAGACGGGAGACTAGCGGGAGTCGCAGATACGCAGTATTTT
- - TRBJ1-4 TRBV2 CASSEVLRGSGLFF TGTGCCAGCAGTGAGGTCTTGAGAGGATCCGGACTGTTTTTT
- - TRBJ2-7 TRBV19 CASSTKDSPYSYEQYF TGTGCCAGTAGTACAAAAGACAGCCCTTACTCCTACGAGCAGTACTTC
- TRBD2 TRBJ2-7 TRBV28 CASMGGSVYEQYF TGTGCCAGCATGGGGGGGTCGGTCTACGAGCAGTACTTC
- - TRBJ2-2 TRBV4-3 CASSQVGAGELFF TGCGCCAGCAGCCAAGTAGGGGCCGGGGAGCTGTTTTTT
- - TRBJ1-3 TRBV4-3 CASSQKLGQLSGNTIYF TGCGCCAGCAGCCAAAAACTGGGGCAGCTCTCTGGAAACACCATATATTTT
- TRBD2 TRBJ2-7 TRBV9 CASSAWGGSEEDEQYF TGTGCCAGCAGCGCCTGGGGGGGGAGTGAAGAGGACGAGCAGTACTTC
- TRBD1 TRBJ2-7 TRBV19 CASSTRQGTYSYEQYF TGTGCCAGTAGTACCCGACAGGGGACCTACTCCTACGAGCAGTACTTC
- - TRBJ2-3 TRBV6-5 CASSFSDTQYF TGTGCCAGCAGTTTCTCAGATACGCAGTATTTT
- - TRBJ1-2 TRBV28 CASSPLFYGYTF TGTGCCAGCAGTCCTCTTTTCTATGGCTACACCTTC
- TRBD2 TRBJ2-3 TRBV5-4 CASSAGLAEDTQYF TGTGCCAGCAGCGCGGGACTAGCGGAAGATACGCAGTATTTT
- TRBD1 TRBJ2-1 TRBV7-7 CASSTRTGDNEQFF TGTGCCAGCAGCACCCGAACAGGGGACAATGAGCAGTTCTTC
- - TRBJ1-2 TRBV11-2 CASSPDSFYGYTF TGTGCCAGCAGCCCCGACAGCTTTTATGGCTACACCTTC
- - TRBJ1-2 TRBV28 CASSPDIRDGYTF TGTGCCAGCAGCCCCGACATTCGCGATGGCTACACCTTC
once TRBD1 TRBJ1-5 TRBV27 CASSLYPSHQGGIKPQHF TGTGCCAGCAGTTTATATCCTTCTCATCAGGGGGGAATCAAGCCCCAGCATTTT
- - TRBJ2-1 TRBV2 CASTLGAPGPSEQFF TGTGCCAGCACCCTGGGGGCCCCCGGACCCAGCGAGCAGTTCTTC
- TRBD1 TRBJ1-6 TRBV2 CASQSGTDYSPLHF TGTGCCAGCCAATCCGGGACAGATTATTCACCCCTCCACTTT
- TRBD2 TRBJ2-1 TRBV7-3 CASSLSLAGYNEQFF TGTGCCAGCAGCTTAAGTCTAGCGGGATACAATGAGCAGTTCTTC
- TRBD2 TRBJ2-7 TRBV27 CASSPSSGRRSYEQYF TGTGCCAGCAGTCCAAGTAGCGGGAGGAGGTCCTACGAGCAGTACTTC
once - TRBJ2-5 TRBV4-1 CASSPPGAQETQYF TGCGCCAGCAGCCCGCCTGGAGCCCAAGAGACCCAGTACTTC
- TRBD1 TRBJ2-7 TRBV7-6 CASSLGDRSTYEQYF TGTGCCAGCAGCTTAGGGGACAGGTCAACCTACGAGCAGTACTTC
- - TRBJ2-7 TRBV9 CASSVSGRGGDEQYF TGTGCCAGCAGCGTAAGTGGGAGGGGGGGAGACGAGCAGTACTTC
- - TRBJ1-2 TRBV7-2 CASSLAAYGYTF TGTGCCAGCAGCTTAGCAGCATATGGCTACACCTTC
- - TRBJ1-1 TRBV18 CASSPLGNTEAFF TGTGCCAGCTCACCACTCGGGAACACTGAAGCTTTCTTT
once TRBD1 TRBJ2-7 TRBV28 CASRGIGDRSSYEQYF TGTGCCAGCAGGGGAATCGGGGACAGGAGCTCCTACGAGCAGTACTTC
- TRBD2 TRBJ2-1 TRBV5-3 CATPSRGSSYNEQFF TGTGCCACCCCATCCCGCGGGAGCTCCTACAATGAGCAGTTCTTC
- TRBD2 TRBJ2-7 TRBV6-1 CASSEAGSGGYEQYF TGTGCCAGCAGTGAAGCGGGTAGCGGGGGCTACGAGCAGTACTTC
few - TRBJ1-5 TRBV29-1 CSVGGSLNQPQHF TGCAGCGTTGGGGGCAGCCTCAATCAGCCCCAGCATTTT
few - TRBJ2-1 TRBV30 CASTRKGRGEQFF TGTGCCTCCACCCGGAAAGGGCGGGGCGAGCAGTTCTTC
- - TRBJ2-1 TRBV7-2 CASSLKDSRLSRSYNEQFF TGTGCCAGCAGCTTAAAGGATAGCAGACTCTCACGCTCCTACAATGAGCAGTTCTTC
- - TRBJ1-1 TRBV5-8 CASSLYSNTEAFF TGTGCCAGCAGCTTATACAGCAACACTGAAGCTTTCTTT
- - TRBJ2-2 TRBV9 CASRAGRTGELFF TGTGCCAGCAGGGCAGGGAGGACCGGGGAGCTGTTTTTT
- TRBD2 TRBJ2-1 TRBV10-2 CASPGPAGGADEQFF TGCGCCAGCCCTGGGCCCGCCGGGGGGGCCGATGAGCAGTTCTTC
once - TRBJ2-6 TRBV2 CASSGLPNVLTF TGTGCCAGCAGTGGGCTGCCCAACGTCCTGACTTTC
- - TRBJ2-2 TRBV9 CASSDQGLDTGELFF TGTGCCAGCAGCGACCAGGGGCTTGACACCGGGGAGCTGTTTTTT
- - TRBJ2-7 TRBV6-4 CASTRHLLYEQYF TGTGCCAGCACCCGACACCTGCTGTACGAGCAGTACTTC
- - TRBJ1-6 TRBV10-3 CAISEIFGETLHF TGTGCCATCAGTGAGATATTCGGGGAAACCCTCCACTTT
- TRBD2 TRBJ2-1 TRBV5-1 CASSPSGGVYNEQFF TGCGCCAGCAGCCCTAGCGGGGGCGTCTACAATGAGCAGTTCTTC